The source of this T cell receptor beta chain is a study of blood T cells in healthy people across ages (dated by TCRdb to the mid-2010s). Notes on the research overall: In model experiments, roughly one uniquely barcoded TCR beta cDNA molecule per two T cells was captured by template switching. For two donors (one aged 18 to 30 and one aged 80 or older), the study analyzed two additional independent replicas of 1 million unique cDNA reads from the same blood draw. Donors of different ages were randomly distributed across sequencing lanes to avoid experimental bias. Donors were grouped into four age groups: young (average approximately 16 years), middle-aged (about 38), aged (over 55) and long-lived (approximately 81). Age-related changes in TCR beta repertoire diversity were measured in the study by deep sequencing normalized with unique cDNA molecular identifiers. Here is what the overall study found, with its caveats: As age increased, observed TCR beta diversity per million T cells dropped in a roughly linear way, and a significant reduction was already evident by age around 41. The percentage of naive T cells measured by flow cytometry correlated strongly with observed TCR beta diversity. Estimates of total diversity from one million sequenced T cells were regarded as lower bounds and underestimates. Conclusive comparison of naive and antigen-experienced compartments was prevented by the profiling of bulk unsorted PBMCs. Donor CMV infection status was unknown, potentially confounding age-related changes in expanded clonotypes. Compared with the aged group, more naive CD4+ T cells, fewer expanded clones and increased TCR diversity were shown by the long-lived group, suggesting age selection.

Systemically healthy Caucasian individuals from Russia, some 38 in total and aged roughly 6 to 95 years, were included as donors. Each donor gave ten milliliters of peripheral blood, collected into EDTA-treated Vacutainer tubes. Ficoll-Paque density-gradient centrifugation was used to isolate PBMCs, with at least 6.5 million obtained per sample. Total RNA, at least 5.5 micrograms per sample, was extracted from PBMCs with Trizol reagent. Naive CD45RAhigh/CD27high T cell percentages were measured by flow cytometry on a PBMC aliquot from every donor. V is shortened by 5 bases, J by 3 bases, and the region joining them spans 15 bases. As encoded in the germline V gene, CDR1 is KGHDR while CDR2 is SFDVKD. The CDR3 runs 15 amino acids, cysteine and phenylalanine included. The kept DNA is CDR3 alone, 45 bases in frame from the first base. This clonotype was recorded a few times. Its cognate antigen has yet to be identified. No clone much larger than this one lies a single base away; base qualities are absent.

Libraries came from 5' RACE. Instrument on record: Illumina HiSeq 2500. A second roughly 6 to 12 cycle PCR used a sample-barcoded 5' primer and a J-beta primer mix. A unique molecular identifier was introduced onto each TCR beta cDNA molecule by a template-switch 5' adaptor carrying 12 random nucleotides. Each sample yielded at least 2.5 million CDR3-containing paired-end reads. First-strand cDNA was synthesized from all RNA with the Mint cDNA synthesis kit, primed by a TRBC-specific oligonucleotide. After uracil-DNA glycosylase treatment, a first 18-cycle PCR used universal primers M1SS and BC2_uni_R on all cDNA. The authors' pipeline ran thus. For normalization, 1 million high-quality reads, each with a distinct molecular identifier, were randomly selected from each sample. Reads sharing molecular identifiers were discarded rather than binned into consensus sequences. MiTCR, with a Q25 quality threshold and the strictest error-elimination algorithm, was used for CDR3 identification, clonotype clustering and error correction. A nonparametric unseen species model with Euler transformation was used to estimate lower-bound total TCR beta diversity. TCRdb reprocessed the public reads (quality trimming at Q25 with fastp, clone calling with MiXCR) and kept in-frame beta chains. Every entry covers one CDR3 protein and lists the most common genes and DNA from its rows. TCRdb's processing, not the authors' own work, is the source of the V and J calls. A total of some 1,500,000 distinct CDR3 sequences appear in this sample, about 45% of them only once. About 3.8% of the sample is taken by the ten largest.

The chain couples TRBV24-1 to TRBJ2-5; the D segment might be TRBD1 or TRBD2, since each matches 5 bases. The sample comprised blood. This clonotype was obtained from a woman under 30 in good health. CDR3 reads: CATSGFGTDEETQYF. The sequence in DNA is TGTGCCACCAGTGGCTTTGGGACGGACGAAGAGACCCAGTACTTC.